Shown below are 30 T cell receptor beta chains from a single sample sequenced in a study of blood T cell repertoires in COVID-19. Repertoires were generated with immunoSEQ multiplex PCR, while TCRdb's copy carries only in-frame clones and drops some. The sample consists of 150,000 to 200,000 clones, around 82% of them appearing once. Sequencing input: peripheral blood. The receptors shown here come from a woman between 40 and 55 years old with COVID-19, enrolled during active disease.

The rearrangement uses TRBV3-1 (or the pseudogene TRBV3-2) and TRBJ2-2; 8 nucleotides line up with TRBD2. CDR3 length: 19 amino acids. The germline CDR1 and CDR2 sequences are LGHDT and YNNKEL (reference sequence). Losses at the gene ends were 1 base for V and 7 bases for J; bases not matched to a gene: 17. CDR3 nucleotide sequence: TGTGCCAGCAGCCAAGTCACCGCCAAGCGGGAGCGACGGGGCGGGGAGCTGTTTTTT. It is translated as CASSQVTAKRERRGGELFF.

This sequence joins TRBV9 and TRBJ1-5; D is perhaps TRBD1 (5 bases). V was shortened by 0 bases and J by 1 base, with 8 bases between the two germline ends. The V gene's germline CDR1 is SGDLS and CDR2 YYNGEE. The CDR3 totals 15 residues. The CDR3 spells CASSVGGQSNQPQHF. Written as DNA, the CDR3 is TGTGCCAGCAGCGTAGGGGGCCAGAGCAATCAGCCCCAGCATTTT.

This chain connects TRBV6-5 to TRBJ2-1; TRBD2 is a possible D gene (5 bases). This CDR3 region has 16 residues. The V gene lost 0 bases and the J gene lost 6 bases, with 15 bases spanning the gap. The V gene's germline CDR1 is MNHEY and CDR2 SVGAGI. This CDR3 is CASSYSITSPSNEQFF. DNA of the CDR3: TGTGCCAGCAGTTACTCGATCACTAGTCCCTCCAATGAGCAGTTCTTC.

This chain connects TRBV10-1 to TRBJ2-3; TRBD2 aligns across 10 bases. This CDR3 has 18 residues. Germline CDR1 is WNHNN and CDR2 is SYGVQD (reference sequence). Trimming took 5 bases from V and 2 from J; bases not matched to a gene: 13. The CDR3: CASSPLSGRAQDTDTQYF. CDR3 nucleotide sequence: TGCGCCAGCAGTCCCCTCAGCGGGAGGGCCCAAGACACAGATACGCAGTATTTT.

This clone came up once. V and J are TRBV18 and TRBJ1-1; D gene unclear. The CDR3 contains 15 residues. V was clipped by 3 bases and J by 3 bases, with 14 bases between them. Germline CDR1 is KGHSH and CDR2 is LQKENI. In DNA, the CDR3 is TGTGCCAGCTCACCCCGCCGAGGGTTATACACTGAAGCTTTCTTT. It yields the protein CASSPRRGLYTEAFF.

The chain employs TRBV28 and TRBJ1-5; D is ambiguous. CDR3 length: 16 residues. The germline V gene encodes CDR1 MDHEN and CDR2 SYDVKM. Between the trimmed V and J ends, which lost 3 bases and 0 bases, there was a span of 12 bases. Written as DNA, the CDR3 is TGTGCCAGCAGTTTTCGTCCGGGAAATAGCAATCAGCCCCAGCATTTT. Translation: CASSFRPGNSNQPQHF.

The V call is TRBV18, the J call TRBJ2-3; D is possibly TRBD2 (6 bases). Trimming took off 1 base at V and 0 bases at J, with 8 bases between the two ends. CDR1 KGHSH and CDR2 LQKENI come from the germline V gene. This CDR3 comprises 15 residues. The CDR3 is CASSPRAGSTDTQYF. For the CDR3, the DNA is TGTGCCAGCTCACCACGGGCGGGGAGCACAGATACGCAGTATTTT.

The J gene is TRBJ2-3, the V gene TRBV7-2, with a weak D call TRBD2 (5 bases). Trimming removed 5 bases from V and 3 bases from J, with 18 bases in between. The CDR3 is 16 residues long. Germline values: CDR1 SGHTA, CDR2 FQGNSA. The CDR3 DNA reads as TGTGCCAGCAGCAAGCGGACCTTGACTCGGACAGATACGCAGTATTTT. It translates to CASSKRTLTRTDTQYF.

The chain is built from TRBV18 and TRBJ2-2; D might be TRBD1 (6 bases). Germline CDR1 reads KGHSH; CDR2 reads LQKENI. V was shortened by 3 bases and J by 0 bases, with 8 bases between the two germline ends. The CDR3 covers 15 residues. The CDR3 nucleotides read TGTGCCAGCTCACCTTCAGGGGCGAACACCGGGGAGCTGTTTTTT. Encoded protein: CASSPSGANTGELFF.

This clone was observed a single time. This chain links TRBV5-4 with TRBJ1-3; D might be TRBD1 (5 bases). Trimming stripped 2 bases from V and 0 bases from J, with 9 bases between. CDR1 and CDR2 from the germline V gene are SGHNT and YYREEE (reference sequence). The CDR3 has 15 amino acids. The CDR3, as DNA: TGTGCCAGCAGCTTACAGGCTTCCTCTGGAAACACCATATATTTT. Encoded protein: CASSLQASSGNTIYF. Drawing the rest from reference TRBV5-4 and TRBJ1-3, the complete variable domain is ETGVTQSPTHLIKTRGQQVTLRCSSQSGHNTVSWYQQALGQGPQFIFQYYREEENGRGNFPPRFSGLQFPNYSSELNVNALELDDSALYLCASSLQASSGNTIYFGEGSWLTVV.

As DNA, the CDR3 is TGTGCCAGCAGTTTATCAGGGAGTTACTTCCACACCGGGGAGCTGTTTTTT. Amino acids: CASSLSGSYFHTGELFF. This rearrangement joins TRBV27 to TRBJ2-2; perhaps TRBD2 as D (5 bases). V was trimmed by 0 bases and J by 3 bases, leaving 14 bases between them. Looked up from germline, CDR1 is MNHEY and CDR2 is SMNVEV (reference sequence). This CDR3 spans 17 amino acids.

CDR3 coding DNA: TGTGCCAGCAGTGAACGGAGGACAGCCTTCTATGGCTACACCTTC. Protein sequence: CASSERRTAFYGYTF. The chain carries TRBV6-1 and TRBJ1-2; TRBD1 might be the D (6 bases). In germline, CDR1 is MNHNS, CDR2 SASEGT. CDR3 length: 15 amino acids. The ends were cut back, 2 bases at V and 4 bases at J, with 14 bases in the middle.

The chain carries TRBV7-9 and TRBJ1-6; 8 positions match TRBD1. CDR1 SEHNR and CDR2 FQNEAQ come from the germline V gene (reference sequence). The CDR3 consists of 16 residues. The junction had 16 bases not matched to a gene; V was cut back by 8 bases and J by 10 bases. The CDR3 DNA reads TGTGCCAGCCGAACCAATAGACAGGGGATAGAATCACCCCTCCACTTT. Protein product: CASRTNRQGIESPLHF.

V usage is TRBV6-6 and J usage is TRBJ1-1; 8 nucleotides match TRBD1. Germline lookup yields CDR1 MNHNY and CDR2 SVGAGI (reference sequence). This CDR3 has 15 residues. The V gene end was trimmed by 6 bases and the J gene end by 0 bases; junction bases not matched to a gene: 6. The CDR3 sequence is CASRLTQGVNTEAFF. The CDR3 DNA follows: TGTGCCAGCAGGCTCACACAGGGGGTGAACACTGAAGCTTTCTTT.

The rearrangement links TRBV6-1 to TRBJ1-1; 7 bases fit TRBD1. The CDR3 runs to 16 residues. V lost 3 bases to trimming and J lost 0 bases; unmatched junction nucleotides: 7. Germline V gene lookup returns CDR1 MNHNS and CDR2 SASEGT. The CDR3 nucleotides read TGTGCCAGCAGTGAGGGGTGGGGACAGCTGAACACTGAAGCTTTCTTT. This encodes CASSEGWGQLNTEAFF.

The chain links TRBV7-4 to TRBJ2-7; 12 bases align to TRBD2. V lost 10 bases and J lost 6; bases outside the gene matches: 7. The length of the CDR3 is 13 residues. Germline CDR1 SGHVT, CDR2 SQSDAQ. The CDR3 region is CAKSTSGRLEQYF. CDR3 sequence (DNA): TGTGCCAAATCGACTAGCGGGAGACTCGAGCAGTACTTC. Variable domain in full (rest from reference TRBV7-4 and TRBJ2-7): GAGVSQSPRYKVAKRGRDVALRCDSISGHVTLYWYRQTLGQGSEVLTYSQSDAQRDKSGRPSGRFSAERPERSVSTLKIQRTEQGDSAVYLCAKSTSGRLEQYFGPGTRLTVT.

The J gene is TRBJ1-5, the V gene TRBV3-1 (or the pseudogene TRBV3-2), with D unclear. Germline CDR1 reads LGHDT; CDR2 reads YNNKEL (reference sequence). The CDR3 is made up of 12 amino acids. Trimming stripped 6 bases from V and 4 bases from J, with 7 bases between. CDR3 sequence reads: CASSSGNQPQHF. The DNA for the CDR3 is TGTGCCAGCAGTTCCGGGAATCAGCCCCAGCATTTT.

The chain combines TRBV3-1 (or the pseudogene TRBV3-2) with TRBJ1-3, with D perhaps matching TRBD1 (5 bases). The CDR3 covers 14 residues. In germline, CDR1 is LGHDT, CDR2 YNNKEL (reference sequence). V was cut by 4 bases and J by 4 bases, with 11 bases left in between. The DNA for the CDR3 is TGTGCCAGCAGCCCCCCGGGGGGAGGAAACACCATATATTTT. The encoded protein is CASSPPGGGNTIYF.

The sample holds one count of this clone. This chain connects TRBV30 to TRBJ1-5; no firm D call. V was cut by 6 bases and J by 3 bases, with 12 bases left in between. This CDR3 has 13 amino acids. Germline V gene lookup returns CDR1 GTSNPN and CDR2 SVGIG (reference sequence). CDR3 sequence (DNA): TGTGCCTGCAGAGGAGAATACAATCAGCCCCAGCATTTT. This codes for CACRGEYNQPQHF.

The rearrangement uses TRBV4-1 and TRBJ2-1, with TRBD2 identical over 10 bases. From germline, CDR1 is MGHRA and CDR2 YSYEKL. V shed 10 bases, J shed 0 bases, and the junction held 12 bases outside the gene matches. The CDR3 spans 17 residues. This CDR3 is CATNNLLAGSSYNEQFF. CDR3 DNA: TGCGCCACTAACAACCTACTAGCGGGGAGCTCCTACAATGAGCAGTTCTTC.

The V and J genes are TRBV3-1 (or the pseudogene TRBV3-2) and TRBJ1-2; tentative D call: TRBD1 (5 bases). CDR1 is LGHDT, CDR2 YNNKEL, per germline (reference sequence). The CDR3 is 14 residues long. V lost 4 bases and J lost 4, with 13 bases in between. The CDR3 coding sequence is TGTGCCAGCAGCCTAACCGACAGTTCCTATGGCTACACCTTC. This encodes CASSLTDSSYGYTF.

The V gene is TRBV18, the J gene TRBJ1-2; 7 bases align to TRBD1. The germline V gene has CDR1 KGHSH and CDR2 LQKENI. The trim removed 4 bases at V and 5 bases at J, leaving 4 bases unmatched. CDR3 length: 13 residues. DNA for the CDR3: TGTGCCAGCTCACGGGACAGCCGATATGGCTACACCTTC. This translates into CASSRDSRYGYTF.

The V and J genes are TRBV25-1 and TRBJ2-5; a possible D gene is TRBD1 (6 bases). CDR1 and CDR2 (germline): MGHDK, SYGVNS. With 2 bases removed from V and 2 bases from J, the gap between germline ends came to 12 bases. The CDR3 runs to 15 residues. The CDR3 DNA reads as TGTGCCAGCAGTGAAAACAGGGAATTACAAGAGACCCAGTACTTC. It translates to CASSENRELQETQYF.

V and J are TRBV3-1 (or the pseudogene TRBV3-2) and TRBJ2-2; no definite D call. V lost 1 base to trimming and J lost 8 bases, with 11 bases between them. CDR1 and CDR2 (germline): LGHDT, YNNKEL (reference sequence). The CDR3 is made up of 14 amino acids. The CDR3 DNA sequence: TGTGCCAGCAGCCAAGTATTCATCGGTGGGGAGCTGTTTTTT. Encoded protein: CASSQVFIGGELFF.

This clone was detected only a few times. The rearrangement uses TRBV7-3 and TRBJ2-5; the D gene is possibly TRBD2 (5 bases). Germline values: CDR1 SGHTA, CDR2 FQGTGA. V was shortened by 1 base and J by 5 bases, with 17 bases between the two germline ends. The CDR3 spans 16 residues. For the CDR3, the DNA is TGTGCCAGCAGCTTAATTGGAATAGCGTCTGGGGAGACCCAGTACTTC. Protein: CASSLIGIASGETQYF.

The chain recombines TRBV7-3 with TRBJ2-3; 11 bases align to TRBD1. Losses at the gene ends were 2 bases for V and 7 bases for J; bases not matched to a gene: 5. Germline V gene lookup returns CDR1 SGHTA and CDR2 FQGTGA. This CDR3 comprises 15 residues. The CDR3 DNA reads TGTGCCAGCAGCTTAGCAGGGACAGGGGGGCATACGCAGTATTTT. It yields the protein CASSLAGTGGHTQYF.

V and J are TRBV9 and TRBJ2-2, with TRBD2 identical over 13 bases. Germline CDR1 reads SGDLS; CDR2 reads YYNGEE. Trimming at V came to 4 bases and at J to 6 bases, leaving 12 bases not matched to a gene. The CDR3 spans 18 residues. The CDR3 nucleotides are TGTGCCAGCAGCCAAGTTCCACTAGCGGGGGGGTTGGCCGGGGAGCTGTTTTTT. It yields the protein CASSQVPLAGGLAGELFF.

The gene calls are TRBV27 and TRBJ1-5; 8 nucleotides match TRBD1. The CDR3 runs to 12 residues. J was trimmed by 13 bases and V by 5 bases; bases with no gene match: 7. Germline V gene lookup returns CDR1 MNHEY and CDR2 SMNVEV (reference sequence). CDR3 sequence: CASSPRTGQQHF. For the CDR3, the DNA is TGTGCCAGCAGTCCCCGGACAGGGCAACAGCATTTT.

V and J are TRBV6-4 and TRBJ2-2; a weak D match, TRBD2 (5 bases). This CDR3 contains 14 residues. From germline, CDR1 is MRHNA and CDR2 SNTAGT. Trimming removed 4 bases from V and 3 bases from J, with 9 bases in between. Here the CDR3 DNA reads TGTGCCAGCAGTGGGCAGGAGGACACCGGGGAGCTGTTTTTT. Translated: CASSGQEDTGELFF.

The rearrangement joins TRBV28 to TRBJ1-1, with TRBD1 as a possible D gene (5 bases). Trimming removed 6 bases from V and 11 bases from J, with 13 bases in between. This CDR3 region has 11 residues. Germline CDR1 and CDR2: MDHEN and SYDVKM. Here the CDR3 DNA reads TGTGCCAGCAGGACGACTCGGGGGGCTTTCTTT. This translates into CASRTTRGAFF.